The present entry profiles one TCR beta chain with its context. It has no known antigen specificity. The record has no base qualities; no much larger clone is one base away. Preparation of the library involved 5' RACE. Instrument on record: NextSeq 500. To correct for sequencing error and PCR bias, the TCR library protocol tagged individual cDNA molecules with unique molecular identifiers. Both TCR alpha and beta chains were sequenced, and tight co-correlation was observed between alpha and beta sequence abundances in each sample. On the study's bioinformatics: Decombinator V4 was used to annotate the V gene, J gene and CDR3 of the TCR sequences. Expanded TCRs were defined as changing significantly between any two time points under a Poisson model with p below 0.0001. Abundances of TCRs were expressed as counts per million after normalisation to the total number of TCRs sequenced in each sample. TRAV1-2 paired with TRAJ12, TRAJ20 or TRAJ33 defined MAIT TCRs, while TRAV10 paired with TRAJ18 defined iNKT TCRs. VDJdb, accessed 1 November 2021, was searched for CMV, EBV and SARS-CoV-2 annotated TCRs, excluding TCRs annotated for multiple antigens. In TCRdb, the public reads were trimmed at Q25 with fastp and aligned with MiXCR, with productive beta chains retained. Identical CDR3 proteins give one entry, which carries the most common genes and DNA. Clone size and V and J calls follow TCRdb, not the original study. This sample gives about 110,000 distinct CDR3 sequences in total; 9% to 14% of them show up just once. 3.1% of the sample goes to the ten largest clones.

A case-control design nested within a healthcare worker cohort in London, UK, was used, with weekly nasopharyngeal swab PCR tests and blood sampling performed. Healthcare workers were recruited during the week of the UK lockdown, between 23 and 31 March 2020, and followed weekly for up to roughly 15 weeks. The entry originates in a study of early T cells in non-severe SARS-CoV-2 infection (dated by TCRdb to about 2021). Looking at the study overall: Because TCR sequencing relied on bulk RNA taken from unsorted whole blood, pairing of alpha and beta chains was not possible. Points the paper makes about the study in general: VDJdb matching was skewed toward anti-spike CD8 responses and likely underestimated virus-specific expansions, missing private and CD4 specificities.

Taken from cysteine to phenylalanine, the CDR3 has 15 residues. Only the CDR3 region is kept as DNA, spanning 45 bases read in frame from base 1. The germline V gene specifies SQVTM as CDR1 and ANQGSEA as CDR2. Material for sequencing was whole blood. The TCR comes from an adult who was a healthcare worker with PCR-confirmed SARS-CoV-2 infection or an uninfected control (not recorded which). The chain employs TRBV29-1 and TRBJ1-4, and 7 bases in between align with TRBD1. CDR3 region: CGCSGQGGTNEKLFF. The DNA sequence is TGCGGCTGTTCCGGGCAGGGGGGAACTAATGAAAAACTGTTTTTT.